The rows below give T cell receptor beta chains drawn from one sample of a study of control samples from healthy donors and cancer patients. Produced via immunoSEQ multiplex PCR; TCRdb's table is partial and in-frame only. Altogether approximately 130,000 clones are present, around 87% being singletons, with the ten largest covering about 3%. The specimen was blood. The receptors come from a man between 60 and 75 years old in good health. Each CDR3 is given with its conserved first and last residue. Fields, in order: clone size, D gene, V gene, J gene, CDR3 DNA, CDR3 protein. D genes are given only for firm matches. Size tells how often a clone was seen (once, few, many) or the class of an expanded clone, and some rows leave it out.

clone size: .
D gene: .
V gene: TRBV18
J gene: TRBJ1-2
CDR3 DNA: TGTGCCAGCTCACCGAGTTCCTTGACGGGGAACTATGGCTACACCTTC
CDR3 protein: CASSPSSLTGNYGYTF

clone size: .
D gene: .
V gene: TRBV18
J gene: TRBJ1-1
CDR3 DNA: TGTGCCAGCTCGTCCTTCACTGAAGCTTTCTTT
CDR3 protein: CASSSFTEAFF

clone size: .
D gene: .
V gene: TRBV27
J gene: TRBJ1-6
CDR3 DNA: TGTGCCAGCAGTTTAGGGGTCAATTCACCCCTCCACTTT
CDR3 protein: CASSLGVNSPLHF

clone size: .
D gene: .
V gene: TRBV21-1
J gene: TRBJ2-3
CDR3 DNA: TGTGCCAGCAGTCCAACGGGCGATACGCAGTATTTT
CDR3 protein: CASSPTGDTQYF

clone size: .
D gene: .
V gene: TRBV30
J gene: TRBJ1-6
CDR3 DNA: TGTGCCTGGAGTGGGACAGCCTATAATTCACCCCTCCACTTT
CDR3 protein: CAWSGTAYNSPLHF

clone size: .
D gene: .
V gene: TRBV29-1
J gene: TRBJ1-2
CDR3 DNA: TGCAGCGTTGAAGATCGGAACAGGGTAAATGGCTACACCTTC
CDR3 protein: CSVEDRNRVNGYTF

clone size: .
D gene: TRBD1
V gene: TRBV5-1
J gene: TRBJ2-1
CDR3 DNA: TGCGCCAGCAGCCCTAACTCCGGGACAGGAGTATACAATGAGCAGTTCTTC
CDR3 protein: CASSPNSGTGVYNEQFF

clone size: .
D gene: TRBD1
V gene: TRBV4-1
J gene: TRBJ1-2
CDR3 DNA: TGCGCCAGCAGCCTTTCTACCGGGACAGGGCCTAACTATGGCTACACCTTC
CDR3 protein: CASSLSTGTGPNYGYTF

clone size: .
D gene: .
V gene: TRBV10-1
J gene: TRBJ1-5
CDR3 DNA: TGCGCCAGCAGTGGTTCGAGGAGTCAGCCCCAGCATTTT
CDR3 protein: CASSGSRSQPQHF

clone size: few
D gene: .
V gene: TRBV4-1
J gene: TRBJ2-2
CDR3 DNA: TGCGCCAGCAGCCCACGACAAGGGACTTTTTACACCGGGGAGCTGTTTTTT
CDR3 protein: CASSPRQGTFYTGELFF

clone size: .
D gene: .
V gene: TRBV7-2
J gene: TRBJ2-1
CDR3 DNA: TGTGCCAGCAGCTTAACCCAGGTGACCTACAATGAGCAGTTCTTC
CDR3 protein: CASSLTQVTYNEQFF

clone size: once
D gene: .
V gene: TRBV27
J gene: TRBJ1-6
CDR3 DNA: TGTGCCAGCAGTTTAGCAGGGGTCTATAATTCACCCCTCCACTTT
CDR3 protein: CASSLAGVYNSPLHF

clone size: .
D gene: .
V gene: TRBV6-5
J gene: TRBJ2-7
CDR3 DNA: TGTGCCACCCACCCCTCCGGGCCACTGAGCGAGCAGTACTTC
CDR3 protein: CATHPSGPLSEQYF

clone size: few
D gene: .
V gene: TRBV12-3/TRBV12-4
J gene: TRBJ2-3
CDR3 DNA: TGTGCCAGCAGTTTCGGCACAGATACGCAGTATTTT
CDR3 protein: CASSFGTDTQYF

clone size: few
D gene: TRBD1
V gene: TRBV10-1
J gene: TRBJ2-7
CDR3 DNA: TGCGCCAGCAGTCCCGGGACAGCCTACGAGCAGTACTTC
CDR3 protein: CASSPGTAYEQYF

clone size: .
D gene: .
V gene: TRBV28
J gene: TRBJ2-7
CDR3 DNA: TGTGCCAGCAGTTTATTGGGTTTGGGAGACAGGTACTCCTACGAGCAGTACTTC
CDR3 protein: CASSLLGLGDRYSYEQYF

clone size: .
D gene: .
V gene: TRBV12-5
J gene: TRBJ1-1
CDR3 DNA: TGTGCTAGCGCAGGGGAAGTATCTAAGAACACTGAAGCTTTCTTT
CDR3 protein: CASAGEVSKNTEAFF

clone size: .
D gene: TRBD1
V gene: TRBV7-9
J gene: TRBJ1-4
CDR3 DNA: TGTGCCAGCAGGGAGAACAGGGGGCGCGAGGAAAAACTGTTTTTT
CDR3 protein: CASRENRGREEKLFF

clone size: .
D gene: .
V gene: TRBV11-2
J gene: TRBJ2-7
CDR3 DNA: TGTGCCAGCACCACGGGGGCAGGGAGGGGATTGCAGTACTTC
CDR3 protein: CASTTGAGRGLQYF

clone size: .
D gene: .
V gene: TRBV4-2
J gene: TRBJ2-5
CDR3 DNA: TGTGCCAGCAGCCCAAACGGATCGGAAGAGACCCAGTACTTC
CDR3 protein: CASSPNGSEETQYF

clone size: .
D gene: .
V gene: TRBV15
J gene: TRBJ1-5
CDR3 DNA: TGTGCCACCAGCAGAGATGGGCTTCAGGATCAGCCCCAGCATTTT
CDR3 protein: CATSRDGLQDQPQHF

clone size: .
D gene: .
V gene: TRBV5-1
J gene: TRBJ1-2
CDR3 DNA: TGCGCCAGCAGCCATTTTGGAGGGGGTGAGGGCTACACCTTC
CDR3 protein: CASSHFGGGEGYTF

clone size: .
D gene: .
V gene: TRBV2
J gene: TRBJ2-2
CDR3 DNA: TGTGCCAGCAGTGAAGGTGGGGGCGACACCGGGGAGCTGTTTTTT
CDR3 protein: CASSEGGGDTGELFF

clone size: .
D gene: TRBD1
V gene: TRBV28
J gene: TRBJ2-7
CDR3 DNA: TGTGCCAGCAGTTTTGGCGGGACAGGGGGCTACGAGCAGTACTTC
CDR3 protein: CASSFGGTGGYEQYF

clone size: .
D gene: .
V gene: TRBV12-3/TRBV12-4
J gene: TRBJ2-4
CDR3 DNA: TGTGCCAGCAGACTGGGTCGGAACATTCAGTACTTC
CDR3 protein: CASRLGRNIQYF

clone size: .
D gene: .
V gene: TRBV5-1
J gene: TRBJ1-1
CDR3 DNA: TGCGCCAGCAGCTGGGACGGACCCAACACTGAAGCTTTCTTT
CDR3 protein: CASSWDGPNTEAFF

clone size: .
D gene: .
V gene: TRBV6-5
J gene: TRBJ2-3
CDR3 DNA: TGTGCCAGCAGGTATATTACAGACACAGATACGCAGTATTTT
CDR3 protein: CASRYITDTDTQYF

clone size: .
D gene: .
V gene: TRBV6-4
J gene: TRBJ2-1
CDR3 DNA: TGTGCCAGCAGTGATTCGAGGGGTAATGAGCAGTTCTTC
CDR3 protein: CASSDSRGNEQFF

clone size: .
D gene: .
V gene: TRBV6-6
J gene: TRBJ1-6
CDR3 DNA: TGTGCCAGTACAGGGAGCTCCTATAATTCACCCCTCCACTTT
CDR3 protein: CASTGSSYNSPLHF

clone size: .
D gene: .
V gene: TRBV18
J gene: TRBJ2-2
CDR3 DNA: TGTGCCAGCTCTTTCCCCGGGGCGGGGAACACCGGGGAGCTGTTTTTT
CDR3 protein: CASSFPGAGNTGELFF

clone size: .
D gene: .
V gene: TRBV7-2
J gene: TRBJ1-5
CDR3 DNA: TGTGCCAGCAGCCTAAACTGGAATCAGCCCCAGCATTTT
CDR3 protein: CASSLNWNQPQHF

clone size: .
D gene: TRBD1
V gene: TRBV9
J gene: TRBJ1-2
CDR3 DNA: TGTGCCAGCAGGCAGGGGGCGGGTGGAGGCTACACCTTC
CDR3 protein: CASRQGAGGGYTF

clone size: .
D gene: .
V gene: TRBV28
J gene: TRBJ1-4
CDR3 DNA: TGTGCCAGCAGTCAGGGAGGGGAAAAACTGTTTTTT
CDR3 protein: CASSQGGEKLFF

clone size: .
D gene: TRBD1
V gene: TRBV5-1
J gene: TRBJ2-3
CDR3 DNA: TGCGCCAGCAGCTTGGGGGACAGAGACACAGATACGCAGTATTTT
CDR3 protein: CASSLGDRDTDTQYF

clone size: .
D gene: TRBD2
V gene: TRBV4-1
J gene: TRBJ2-7
CDR3 DNA: TGCGCCAGCAGCCAAGCCCGTGGCGGGGGGGGCCAAAACTACGAGCAGTACTTC
CDR3 protein: CASSQARGGGGQNYEQYF

clone size: .
D gene: .
V gene: TRBV6-1
J gene: TRBJ1-6
CDR3 DNA: TGTGCCAGCAGTGATGGGCAGAATTCACCCCTCCACTTT
CDR3 protein: CASSDGQNSPLHF

clone size: .
D gene: .
V gene: TRBV18
J gene: TRBJ1-1
CDR3 DNA: TGTGCCAGCACCGGGGGGGGGCTGGCCACTGAAGCTTTCTTT
CDR3 protein: CASTGGGLATEAFF

clone size: .
D gene: .
V gene: TRBV4-3
J gene: TRBJ2-7
CDR3 DNA: TGCGCCAGCAGCCAAGAACATGGGAGGGGGTCCTACGAGCAGTACTTC
CDR3 protein: CASSQEHGRGSYEQYF

clone size: .
D gene: .
V gene: TRBV24-1
J gene: TRBJ2-7
CDR3 DNA: TGTGCCACCAGTAATTATGGGAAACCCTACGAGCAGTACTTC
CDR3 protein: CATSNYGKPYEQYF

clone size: .
D gene: .
V gene: TRBV28
J gene: TRBJ1-3
CDR3 DNA: TGTGCCAGCGGTTTATCTAGAAACACCATATATTTT
CDR3 protein: CASGLSRNTIYF

clone size: .
D gene: .
V gene: TRBV7-9
J gene: TRBJ2-5
CDR3 DNA: TGTGCCAGCACCGCAGTGGGACTGACGGGAGAGACCCAGTACTTC
CDR3 protein: CASTAVGLTGETQYF

clone size: .
D gene: TRBD1
V gene: TRBV4-3
J gene: TRBJ1-2
CDR3 DNA: TGCGCCAGCAGCCAAGACGAGACAGGGCTCTATGGCTACACCTTC
CDR3 protein: CASSQDETGLYGYTF

clone size: .
D gene: .
V gene: TRBV21-1
J gene: TRBJ1-3
CDR3 DNA: TGTGCCAGCAGCAAAAATCGGGACAGCTCTGGAAACACCATATATTTT
CDR3 protein: CASSKNRDSSGNTIYF

clone size: .
D gene: TRBD1
V gene: TRBV28
J gene: TRBJ1-2
CDR3 DNA: TGTGCCAGCAGCCTCGGGACAGGGGAAGGCTACACCTTC
CDR3 protein: CASSLGTGEGYTF

clone size: .
D gene: .
V gene: TRBV29-1
J gene: TRBJ1-1
CDR3 DNA: TGCAGCGTCGCTCTATGGGACACTGAAGCTTTCTTT
CDR3 protein: CSVALWDTEAFF

clone size: .
D gene: .
V gene: TRBV7-2
J gene: TRBJ1-5
CDR3 DNA: TGTGCCAGCAGCTTAGGGCTGGATAGCAATCAGCCCCAGCATTTT
CDR3 protein: CASSLGLDSNQPQHF

clone size: .
D gene: .
V gene: TRBV28
J gene: TRBJ1-3
CDR3 DNA: TGTGCCAGCAGTTTACCTGGAAACACCATATATTTT
CDR3 protein: CASSLPGNTIYF

clone size: .
D gene: .
V gene: TRBV7-2
J gene: TRBJ1-1
CDR3 DNA: TGTGCCAGCAGCTTAGATCTGGGGGAAGCTTTCTTT
CDR3 protein: CASSLDLGEAFF

clone size: .
D gene: TRBD1
V gene: TRBV19
J gene: TRBJ1-5
CDR3 DNA: TGTGCCACGTCCCAGGGGGACGTGAAGTTGGCGCCCCAGCATTTT
CDR3 protein: CATSQGDVKLAPQHF

clone size: .
D gene: TRBD1
V gene: TRBV19
J gene: TRBJ1-2
CDR3 DNA: TGTGCCAGTAGTATAGATTGGGACAGCCCCTATGGCTACACCTTC
CDR3 protein: CASSIDWDSPYGYTF

clone size: .
D gene: TRBD1
V gene: TRBV28
J gene: TRBJ1-6
CDR3 DNA: TGTGCCAGCAGTCCGTCGACAGGGAGAAGTTCACCCCTCCACTTT
CDR3 protein: CASSPSTGRSSPLHF

clone size: .
D gene: .
V gene: TRBV2
J gene: TRBJ1-5
CDR3 DNA: TGTGCCAGCAGTCCCCAGGTTAATCAGCCCCAGCATTTT
CDR3 protein: CASSPQVNQPQHF